The T cell receptor (beta chain) described here comes from a study of cytomegalovirus exposure and HLA in healthy donors. Background on the study: Within an early data release were about 85 million unique TCRs drawn from HLA-typed donors. General study findings and limits: Later, an analysis showed that TCR beta chains associated with HLA were more clonally expanded than others that were equally common. A later analysis found most CMV-associated TCR beta chains apparently HLA-restricted.

The PCR employed 60 Vbeta primers together with 13 Jbeta primers. TCRdb's table, derived via immunoSEQ multiplex PCR, lists solely in-frame clones and lacks some. The top ten hold under 1.5% of the sample, which has about 160,000 clones, 60% to 80% seen once. On this clone itself: No antigen is known for it.

J lost 6 bases, V lost 5 bases, and 8 bases had no gene match. Per germline, CDR1 SGDLS and CDR2 YYNGEE. This CDR3 region has 14 residues. The chain recombines TRBV9 with TRBJ2-7; 10 positions agree with TRBD2. The clonotype comes from a man between 60 and 75 years old in good health and CMV-seronegative. Sequencing was performed on PBMCs. This chain's CDR3 is CASSKRGGPGEQYF. The CDR3 coding sequence is TGTGCCAGCAGTAAGCGGGGGGGCCCCGGCGAGCAGTACTTC.